This entry lists 2 T cell receptor beta chains sequenced from one sample in a study of blood T cell repertoires in COVID-19. Assay: immunoSEQ multiplex PCR; the TCRdb copy retains only in-frame clones and omits some. The sample has about 160,000 clones; less than 85% are singletons. The sequenced material came from peripheral blood. These TCRs come from a human donor with acute or convalescent COVID-19. The donor label of this sample is uncertain.

CDR3 sequence (DNA): TGTGCCAGCAGTGAGCAGGTCCACTGGGCCACTGAAGCTTTCTTT. Amino acid sequence: CASSEQVHWATEAFF. The chain combines TRBV6-1 with TRBJ1-1; D gene unclear. CDR3 length: 15 amino acids. Trimming shortened V by 3 bases and J by 4 bases, and 15 bases separated the two germline ends. Per germline, CDR1 MNHNS and CDR2 SASEGT.

The chain is built from TRBV7-2 and TRBJ1-5, with 8 bases identical to TRBD1. The trim removed 10 bases at V and 0 bases at J, leaving 11 bases unmatched. Germline V gives CDR1 SGHTA, CDR2 FQGNSA. The CDR3 contains 16 residues. CDR3 in amino acids: CATVEQGGYSNQPQHF. The CDR3 DNA sequence: TGTGCCACCGTAGAACAGGGGGGATATAGCAATCAGCCCCAGCATTTT.